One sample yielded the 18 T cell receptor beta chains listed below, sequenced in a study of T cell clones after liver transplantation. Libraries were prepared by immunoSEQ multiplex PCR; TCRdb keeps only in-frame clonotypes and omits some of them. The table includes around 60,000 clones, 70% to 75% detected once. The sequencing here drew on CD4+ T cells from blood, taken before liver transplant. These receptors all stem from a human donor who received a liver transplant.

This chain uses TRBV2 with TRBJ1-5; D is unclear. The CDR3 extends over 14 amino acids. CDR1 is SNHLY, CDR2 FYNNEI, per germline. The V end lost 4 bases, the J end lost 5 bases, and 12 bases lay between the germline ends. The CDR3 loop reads CASSAQIPYQPQHF. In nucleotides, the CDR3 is TGTGCCAGCAGTGCACAGATACCTTATCAGCCCCAGCATTTT.

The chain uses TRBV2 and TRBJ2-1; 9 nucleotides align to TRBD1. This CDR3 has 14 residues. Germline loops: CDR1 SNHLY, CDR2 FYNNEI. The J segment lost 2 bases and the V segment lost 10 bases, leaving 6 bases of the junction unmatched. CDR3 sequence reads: CATRDRATYNEQFF. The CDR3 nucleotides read TGTGCCACGAGGGACAGGGCTACCTACAATGAGCAGTTCTTC.

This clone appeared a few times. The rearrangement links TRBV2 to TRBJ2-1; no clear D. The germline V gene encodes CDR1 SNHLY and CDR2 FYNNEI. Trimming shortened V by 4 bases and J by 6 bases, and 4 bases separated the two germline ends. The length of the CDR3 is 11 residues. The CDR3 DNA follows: TGTGCCAGCAGTGTCATCAATGAGCAGTTCTTC. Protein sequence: CASSVINEQFF.

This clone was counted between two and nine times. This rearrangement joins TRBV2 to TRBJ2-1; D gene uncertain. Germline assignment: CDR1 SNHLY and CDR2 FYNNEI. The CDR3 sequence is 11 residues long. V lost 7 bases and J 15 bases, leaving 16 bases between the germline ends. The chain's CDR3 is CASNGERSRFF. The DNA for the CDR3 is TGTGCCAGCAACGGAGAGCGATCTCGGTTCTTC.

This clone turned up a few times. CDR3 in amino acids: CASSIGRDNQETQYF. The CDR3 DNA reads as TGTGCCAGTAGTATAGGACGGGACAATCAAGAGACCCAGTACTTC. The V call is TRBV19, the J call TRBJ2-5, with TRBD1 as a possible D gene (6 bases). The CDR3 contains 15 residues. V was shortened by 1 base and J by 2 bases, with 11 bases between the two germline ends. Germline-derived CDR1 and CDR2 are LNHDA and SQIVND (reference sequence).

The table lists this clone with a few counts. CDR3 DNA sequence: TGTGCCAGCAGCCCCTTGGGCAGTATTGATTCACCCCTCCACTTT. Its protein product is CASSPLGSIDSPLHF. The J gene is TRBJ1-6, the V gene TRBV5-6; unclear D gene. Trimming took off 4 bases at V and 8 bases at J, with 16 bases between the two ends. The CDR3 runs 15 residues. Germline CDR1 SGHDT, CDR2 YYEEEE.

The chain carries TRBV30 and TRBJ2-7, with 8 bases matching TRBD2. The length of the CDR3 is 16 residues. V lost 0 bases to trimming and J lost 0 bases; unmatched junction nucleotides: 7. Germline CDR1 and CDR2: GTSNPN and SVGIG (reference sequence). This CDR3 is CAWSVRAGGFSYEQYF. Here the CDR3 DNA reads TGTGCCTGGAGTGTGCGGGCGGGGGGATTCTCCTACGAGCAGTACTTC.

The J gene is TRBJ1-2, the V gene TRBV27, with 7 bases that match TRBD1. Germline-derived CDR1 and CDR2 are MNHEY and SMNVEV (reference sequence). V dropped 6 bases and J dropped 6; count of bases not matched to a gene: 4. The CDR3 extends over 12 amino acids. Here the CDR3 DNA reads TGTGCCAGCAGCTACAGGGGAAATGGCTACACCTTC. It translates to CASSYRGNGYTF.

CDR3 amino acids: CASSEPGQITDTQYF. CDR3 DNA: TGCGCCAGCAGTGAGCCGGGACAGATCACAGATACGCAGTATTTT. This rearrangement joins TRBV10-1 to TRBJ2-3, with 7 bases aligning to TRBD1. This CDR3 spans 15 amino acids. V lost 2 bases, J lost 2 bases, and 4 bases stayed unmatched. CDR1 WNHNN and CDR2 SYGVQD come from the germline V gene (reference sequence).

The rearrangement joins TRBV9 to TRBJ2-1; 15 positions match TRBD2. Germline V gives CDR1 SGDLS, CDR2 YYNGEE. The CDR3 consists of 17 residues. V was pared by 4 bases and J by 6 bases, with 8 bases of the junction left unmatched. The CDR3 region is CASSLGLAGGRANEQFF. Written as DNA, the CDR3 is TGTGCCAGCAGCCTAGGACTAGCGGGGGGGCGGGCCAATGAGCAGTTCTTC.

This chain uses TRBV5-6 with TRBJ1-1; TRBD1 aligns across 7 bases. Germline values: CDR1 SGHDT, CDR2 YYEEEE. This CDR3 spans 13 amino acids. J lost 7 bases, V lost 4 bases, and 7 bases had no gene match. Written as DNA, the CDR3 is TGTGCCAGCAGCCCACAGGGGACTGGTGAAGCTTTCTTT. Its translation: CASSPQGTGEAFF.

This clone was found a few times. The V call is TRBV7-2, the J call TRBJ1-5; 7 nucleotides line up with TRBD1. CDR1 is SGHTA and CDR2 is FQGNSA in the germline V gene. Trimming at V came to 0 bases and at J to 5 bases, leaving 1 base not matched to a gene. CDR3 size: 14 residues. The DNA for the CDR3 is TGTGCCAGCAGCTTAGCAGGGGGCGATCAGCCCCAGCATTTT. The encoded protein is CASSLAGGDQPQHF.

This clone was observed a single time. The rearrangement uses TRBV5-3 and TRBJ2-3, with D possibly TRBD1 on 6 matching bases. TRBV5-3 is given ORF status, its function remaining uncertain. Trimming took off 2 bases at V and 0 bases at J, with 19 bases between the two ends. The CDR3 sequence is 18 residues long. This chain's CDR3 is CARSLKAGGPLSTDTQYF. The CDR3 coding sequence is TGTGCCAGAAGCTTAAAAGCTGGGGGCCCGCTTAGCACAGATACGCAGTATTTT.

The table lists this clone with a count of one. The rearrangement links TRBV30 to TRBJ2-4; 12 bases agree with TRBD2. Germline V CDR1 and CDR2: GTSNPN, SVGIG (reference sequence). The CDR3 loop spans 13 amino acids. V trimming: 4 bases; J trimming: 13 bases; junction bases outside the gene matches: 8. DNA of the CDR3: TGTGCCTGGACCCAAGGACTAGCGGGGCCCCAGTACTTC. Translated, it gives CAWTQGLAGPQYF.

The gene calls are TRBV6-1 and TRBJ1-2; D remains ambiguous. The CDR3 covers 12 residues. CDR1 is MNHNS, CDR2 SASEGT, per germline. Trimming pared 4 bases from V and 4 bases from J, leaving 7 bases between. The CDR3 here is CASSVNSYGYTF. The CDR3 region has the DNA TGTGCCAGCAGTGTTAACTCCTATGGCTACACCTTC.

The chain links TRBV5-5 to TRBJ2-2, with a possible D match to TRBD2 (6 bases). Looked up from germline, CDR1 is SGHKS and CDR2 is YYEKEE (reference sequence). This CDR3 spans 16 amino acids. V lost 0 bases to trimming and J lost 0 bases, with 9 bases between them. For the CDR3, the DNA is TGTGCCAGCAGCTTGGTTGGGACTTCGAACACCGGGGAGCTGTTTTTT. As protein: CASSLVGTSNTGELFF.

The CDR3 sequence is CASSETGGRDGYTF. The CDR3 DNA reads as TGTGCCAGCTCCGAAACAGGGGGCAGGGATGGCTACACCTTC. The rearrangement uses TRBV18 and TRBJ1-2, with 9 bases identical to TRBD1. V gave up 6 bases and J gave up 6 bases; unmatched junction bases: 8. CDR1 KGHSH and CDR2 LQKENI come from the germline V gene. This CDR3 is built from 14 residues.

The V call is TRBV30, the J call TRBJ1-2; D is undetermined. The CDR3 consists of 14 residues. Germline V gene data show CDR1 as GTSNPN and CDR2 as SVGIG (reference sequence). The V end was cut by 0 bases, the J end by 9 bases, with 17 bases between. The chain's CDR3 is CAWSVGYASGSYTF. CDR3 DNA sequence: TGTGCCTGGAGTGTTGGTTATGCCTCCGGTAGCTACACCTTC.